One sample yielded the 15 T cell receptor beta chains listed below, sequenced in a study of blood T cell repertoires in COVID-19. The method was immunoSEQ multiplex PCR; TCRdb's version includes in-frame clones alone and lacks a portion of them. The sample records roughly 82,000 clones, roughly 82% being singletons. Material: peripheral blood. These receptors were collected from a man in his 60s with acute or convalescent COVID-19.

The chain employs TRBV6-2 or TRBV6-3 and TRBJ2-3; D is uncertain. This CDR3 spans 14 amino acids. Germline V CDR1 and CDR2: MNHEY, SVGEGT. The V end was cut by 4 bases, the J end by 6 bases, with 14 bases between. The CDR3 region has the DNA TGTGCCAGCAGTTCTCAGAGGAGTTGGGATACGCAGTATTTT. Protein: CASSSQRSWDTQYF.

This sequence joins TRBV11-3 and TRBJ2-1, with TRBD2 matching over 9 bases. Germline values: CDR1 SGHNT, CDR2 YENEEA. This CDR3 spans 16 amino acids. V shed 5 bases and J 4 bases; nucleotides not matched to a gene: 9. The CDR3 DNA follows: TGTGCCAGCAGCCCTGGGGGCGGGAGGGGGTACAATGAGCAGTTCTTC. Encoded protein: CASSPGGGRGYNEQFF.

Only one count was recorded for this clone. The chain recombines TRBV7-2 with TRBJ2-3; D perhaps matches TRBD2 (7 bases). There are 17 residues in the CDR3. Germline assignment: CDR1 SGHTA and CDR2 FQGNSA. The V end lost 1 base, the J end lost 2 bases, and 16 bases lay between the germline ends. The CDR3 loop reads CASSLVGGPSNTDTQYF. Written as DNA, the CDR3 is TGTGCCAGCAGCTTAGTGGGGGGGCCGTCGAACACAGATACGCAGTATTTT.

CDR3 DNA sequence: TGTGCCACCAGCCAAGGGGAAACAGGTTCCTACGAGCAGTACTTC. It codes for CATSQGETGSYEQYF. V usage is TRBV24-1 and J usage is TRBJ2-7; D perhaps matches TRBD1 (5 bases). V lost 7 bases to trimming and J lost 1 base, with 16 bases between them. Per germline, CDR1 KGHDR and CDR2 SFDVKD. The CDR3 is 15 residues long.

The V and J genes are TRBV5-6 and TRBJ1-6; D ambiguous. V lost 5 bases and J lost 6, with 15 bases in between. The CDR3 has 15 residues. CDR1 and CDR2 (germline): SGHDT, YYEEEE. The chain's CDR3 is CASSSLVAGNSPLHF. CDR3 bases: TGTGCCAGCAGTTCTCTTGTAGCGGGTAATTCACCCCTCCACTTT. Full variable domain (rest looked up from reference TRBV5-6 and TRBJ1-6): DAGVTQSPTHLIKTRGQQVTLRCSPKSGHDTVSWYQQALGQGPQFIFQYYEEEERQRGNFPDRFSGHQFPNYSSELNVNALLLGDSALYLCASSSLVAGNSPLHFGNGTRLTVT.

The J gene is TRBJ1-1, the V gene TRBV11-3; D is ambiguous. The V gene lost 5 bases and the J gene lost 1 base, with 8 bases spanning the gap. CDR1 and CDR2 (germline): SGHNT, YENEEA. CDR3 size: 13 residues. The CDR3 loop reads CASSGSPNTEAFF. In DNA form, the CDR3 reads TGTGCCAGCAGCGGCAGTCCGAACACTGAAGCTTTCTTT.

This clone came up once. This CDR3 is CASSPQGNTEAFF. The CDR3 nucleotides are TGCGCCAGCAGCCCTCAGGGGAACACTGAAGCTTTCTTT. The chain uses TRBV10-1 and TRBJ1-1, with D perhaps matching TRBD1 (5 bases). This CDR3 comprises 13 residues. Deletions cut 6 bases from V and 1 base from J, with 9 bases between. CDR1 WNHNN and CDR2 SYGVQD come from the germline V gene (reference sequence).

The chain couples TRBV5-1 to TRBJ2-6; maybe TRBD1 (5 bases). Per germline, CDR1 SGHRS and CDR2 YFSETQ. V lost 3 bases to trimming and J lost 4 bases, with 11 bases between them. This CDR3 comprises 15 residues. The CDR3 protein is CASSYDSSGANVLTF. For the CDR3, the DNA is TGCGCCAGCAGCTACGACAGCTCCGGGGCCAACGTCCTGACTTTC.

The rearrangement joins TRBV6-2 or TRBV6-3 to TRBJ1-2; 9 bases are a match to TRBD1. Germline V CDR1 and CDR2: MNHEY, SVGEGT. The V gene end was trimmed by 6 bases and the J gene end by 5 bases; junction bases not matched to a gene: 10. This CDR3 is 15 amino acids long. The CDR3 spells CASSLTGTGFYGYTF. CDR3 nucleotides: TGTGCCAGCAGCCTTACCGGGACAGGGTTTTATGGCTACACCTTC.

As for this clone: The sample holds other DNA sequences that translate to the same CDR3. The rearrangement uses TRBV5-1 and TRBJ2-5; D may be TRBD2 (7 bases). V lost 2 bases and J lost 5, with 13 bases in between. The germline gives CDR1 SGHRS, CDR2 YFSETQ. The CDR3 spans 14 residues. The CDR3 DNA follows: TGCGCCAGCAGCTTTGGGGGGGCCCGGGAGACCCAGTACTTC. It yields the protein CASSFGGARETQYF. Full variable domain (rest looked up from reference TRBV5-1 and TRBJ2-5): KAGVTQTPRYLIKTRGQQVTLSCSPISGHRSVSWYQQTPGQGLQFLFEYFSETQRNKGNFPGRFSGRQFSNSRSEMNVSTLELGDSALYLCASSFGGARETQYFGPGTRLLVL.

The V and J genes are TRBV28 and TRBJ2-1; 8 bases are a match to TRBD2. CDR3 length: 15 amino acids. Germline CDR1 and CDR2: MDHEN and SYDVKM. V was pared by 6 bases and J by 3 bases, with 7 bases of the junction left unmatched. The CDR3 region is CASRTLAGGYNEQFF. CDR3 DNA sequence: TGTGCCAGCAGGACACTCGCGGGGGGCTACAATGAGCAGTTCTTC.

The V call is TRBV7-3, the J call TRBJ2-1, with D possibly matching TRBD2 (5 bases). Germline CDR1 and CDR2: SGHTA and FQGTGA. The CDR3 totals 12 residues. V shed 5 bases and J shed 9 bases, with 11 bases lying between them. Written as DNA, the CDR3 is TGTGCCAGCAGCCCCGCAGGAGGTGAGCAGTTCTTC. This sequence encodes CASSPAGGEQFF. Together with reference TRBV7-3 and TRBJ2-1, the CDR3 gives the full variable domain: GAGVSQTPSNKVTEKGKYVELRCDPISGHTALYWYRQSLGQGPEFLIYFQGTGAADDSGLPNDRFFAVRPEGSVSTLKIQRTERGDSAVYLCASSPAGGEQFFGPGTRLTVL.

This clone was counted between two and nine times. This chain joins TRBV7-2 and TRBJ1-2; TRBD1 is a possible D gene (5 bases). Germline V gene sequence: CDR1 SGHTA, CDR2 FQGNSA. The V gene lost 5 bases and the J gene lost 5 bases, with 12 bases spanning the gap. This CDR3 contains 13 residues. CDR3 amino acids: CASSKGRGYGYTF. The CDR3 coding sequence is TGTGCCAGCAGCAAAGGGCGGGGGTATGGCTACACCTTC.

This clone was seen a single time. The chain carries TRBV3-1 (or the pseudogene TRBV3-2) and TRBJ2-1, with D perhaps TRBD1 (6 bases). Trimming left V 4 bases short and J 7 bases short, with 17 bases between. In germline, CDR1 is LGHDT, CDR2 YNNKEL (reference sequence). CDR3 length: 15 amino acids. CDR3 sequence (DNA): TGTGCCAGCAGCCCTTCAGGGGCAGGGCGGAATGAGCAGTTCTTC. Translation: CASSPSGAGRNEQFF.

V usage is TRBV12-3 or TRBV12-4 and J usage is TRBJ1-2; 7 bases agree with TRBD1. Trimming cost V 4 bases and J 8 bases; bases outside gene matches: 7. The CDR3 extends over 13 amino acids. CDR3 loop: CASSSTGAEGYTF. The CDR3 nucleotides read TGTGCCAGCAGTTCCACAGGGGCCGAGGGCTACACCTTC.